This paragraph reports one TCR beta chain. The antigen remains undetermined. This entry comes from a study of cytomegalovirus exposure and HLA in healthy donors. Whole-study context: Of approximately 400 genotyped donors, around 84% clustered with self-reported Caucasian donors. Overall study findings and caveats: Excluded: some indistinguishable V segments such as TRBV6-2 and TRBV6-3. Reportedly, fewer N-insertions than the roughly 700-donor mean appeared in an Asian-associated ancestry cluster in a later analysis.

PCR was performed using 60 Vbeta and 13 Jbeta primers. The table came from immunoSEQ multiplex PCR; TCRdb's copy has only in-frame clones and leaves some out. The table has 200,000 to 250,000 clones, almost 80% seen once. The V and J ends lost 3 bases and 3 bases, in that order; junction bases with no gene match: 2. The CDR3 is made up of 14 amino acids. Germline assignment: CDR1 KGHSH and CDR2 LQKENI. The rearrangement uses TRBV18 and TRBJ2-3, with 8 positions matching TRBD2. Sequenced material: PBMCs. This clonotype originated in a man younger than 35 in good health and CMV-seronegative. Here the CDR3 reads CASSPREGTDTQYF. The CDR3 DNA follows: TGTGCCAGCTCACCTCGGGAGGGGACAGATACGCAGTATTTT.